Included here is one T cell receptor (beta chain) sequence, with context. Using immunoSEQ multiplex PCR, the repertoire was profiled, and TCRdb retains in-frame clones only, with some absent. The data contain about 1 million clones, roughly 80% of them singletons. These data originate in a study of shared clonotypes between healthy human individuals. Source material: memory CD4+ T cells sorted from blood. Subset meaning: CD45RA-negative fraction. This sequence originates from a man aged 18 to 29 in good health.

As DNA, the CDR3 is TGTGCCAGCTCACCAACGGGACTGACGGAAAAACTGTTTTTT. It is translated as CASSPTGLTEKLFF. The chain is built from TRBV18 and TRBJ1-4; D is perhaps TRBD1 (5 bases). The CDR3 contains 14 residues. The V end lost 2 bases, the J end lost 8 bases, and 12 bases lay between the germline ends. The V gene's germline CDR1 is KGHSH and CDR2 LQKENI.